The 21 T cell receptor beta chains in this list originate from one sample, sequenced in a study of blood T cell repertoires in COVID-19. Profiled with immunoSEQ multiplex PCR; TCRdb holds only in-frame clones, not every one. The table has 340,000 or so clones, 87% seen once; the top ten hold 1%. Material: peripheral blood. The receptors derive from a man over 45 with active or convalescent COVID-19.

This chain connects TRBV28 to TRBJ2-3, with 11 positions matching TRBD1. Germline assignment: CDR1 MDHEN and CDR2 SYDVKM. CDR3 length: 16 amino acids. J was trimmed by 6 bases and V by 6 bases; bases with no gene match: 11. CDR3 nucleotide sequence: TGTGCCAGCAGACTAGCCGGGACAGGGGGTAGGGATACGCAGTATTTT. It specifies CASRLAGTGGRDTQYF. Variable domain in full (rest from reference TRBV28 and TRBJ2-3): DVKVTQSSRYLVKRTGEKVFLECVQDMDHENMFWYRQDPGLGLRLIYFSYDVKMKEKGDIPEGYSVSREKKERFSLILESASTNQTSMYLCASRLAGTGGRDTQYFGPGTRLTVL.

The chain combines TRBV10-3 with TRBJ1-2, with 7 bases aligning to TRBD1. The V gene's germline CDR1 is ENHRY and CDR2 SYGVKD. This CDR3 has 14 residues. V shed 0 bases and J 5 bases; nucleotides not matched to a gene: 3. The CDR3 is CAISESGQSYGYTF. The CDR3 coding sequence is TGTGCCATCAGTGAGTCGGGACAGTCATATGGCTACACCTTC.

This clone was counted between two and nine times. This chain joins TRBV6-1 and TRBJ1-2, with D hard to call. The germline CDR1 and CDR2 sequences are MNHNS and SASEGT. The CDR3 consists of 12 residues. V gave up 2 bases and J gave up 8 bases, with 9 bases separating them. The CDR3 DNA follows: TGTGCCAGCAGTGAATTTAGGCGGGGCTACACCTTC. It encodes CASSEFRRGYTF.

The chain couples TRBV5-1 to TRBJ1-1; D unclear. The germline V gene has CDR1 SGHRS and CDR2 YFSETQ. The CDR3 extends over 15 amino acids. Trimming removed 1 base from V and 1 base from J, with 11 bases in between. DNA of the CDR3: TGCGCCAGCAGCTTGAATCCAGCGGCGAACACTGAAGCTTTCTTT. This gives the protein CASSLNPAANTEAFF. Using reference TRBV5-1 and TRBJ1-1 for the parts outside the CDR3, the full variable domain is KAGVTQTPRYLIKTRGQQVTLSCSPISGHRSVSWYQQTPGQGLQFLFEYFSETQRNKGNFPGRFSGRQFSNSRSEMNVSTLELGDSALYLCASSLNPAANTEAFFGQGTRLTVV.

The chain has TRBV9 and TRBJ2-1, with 7 bases fitting TRBD2. This CDR3 is built from 15 residues. Germline V gene lookup returns CDR1 SGDLS and CDR2 YYNGEE. The junction had 8 bases not matched to a gene; V was cut back by 4 bases and J by 4 bases. As DNA, the CDR3 is TGTGCCAGCAGCTCGGGGGGTTGGAGTTACAATGAGCAGTTCTTC. It is translated as CASSSGGWSYNEQFF. Full variable domain (missing parts from reference TRBV9 and TRBJ2-1): DSGVTQTPKHLITATGQRVTLRCSPRSGDLSVYWYQQSLDQGLQFLIQYYNGEERAKGNILERFSAQQFPDLHSELNLSSLELGDSALYFCASSSGGWSYNEQFFGPGTRLTVL.

The J gene is TRBJ1-1, the V gene TRBV29-1; D is uncertain. Trimming stripped 4 bases from V and 0 bases from J, with 3 bases between. The CDR3 runs 11 residues. In germline, CDR1 is SQVTM, CDR2 ANQGSEA. The CDR3 coding sequence is TGCAGCGTTGTATTGAACACTGAAGCTTTCTTT. This gives the protein CSVVLNTEAFF.

The table lists this clone with a few counts. This chain joins TRBV5-1 and TRBJ1-1; a possible D gene is TRBD1 (6 bases). Trimming stripped 7 bases from V and 1 base from J, with 11 bases between. The length of the CDR3 is 13 residues. From germline, CDR1 is SGHRS and CDR2 YFSETQ. CDR3 sequence (DNA): TGCGCCAGCCAAGCAGGGGAGAACACTGAAGCTTTCTTT. Protein sequence: CASQAGENTEAFF.

The gene calls are TRBV9 and TRBJ1-3; D is uncertain. Germline V gene data show CDR1 as SGDLS and CDR2 as YYNGEE. This CDR3 region has 17 residues. The V gene lost 0 bases and the J gene lost 0 bases, with 13 bases spanning the gap. CDR3 in amino acids: CASSVAWNSRSGNTIYF. DNA for the CDR3: TGTGCCAGCAGCGTAGCTTGGAACAGCCGCTCTGGAAACACCATATATTTT.

The rearrangement joins TRBV4-3 to TRBJ1-2, with 8 bases aligning to TRBD1. The CDR3 runs to 14 residues. Germline values: CDR1 LGHNA, CDR2 YSLEER. V lost 3 bases to trimming and J lost 8 bases; unmatched junction nucleotides: 8. CDR3 residues: CASSHPTGGTGYTF. The CDR3 DNA sequence: TGCGCCAGCAGCCACCCCACAGGGGGTACGGGCTACACCTTC.

This rearrangement joins TRBV21-1 to TRBJ2-6; the DNA was not compared with TRBD1, the D call given in the table. TRBV21-1 is described as a pseudogene. The CDR3 runs to 17 residues. CDR3 sequence (DNA): TGTGCCAGCAGCACGACAGTAGCCCTCTCTGGGGCCAACGTCCTGACTTTC. Its translation is CASSTTVALSGANVLTF.

The gene calls are TRBV6-1 and TRBJ2-5, with D tentatively TRBD1 (6 bases). Germline CDR1 MNHNS, CDR2 SASEGT. Trimming pared 1 base from V and 1 base from J, leaving 7 bases between. The CDR3 has 14 amino acids. In DNA, the CDR3 is TGTGCCAGCAGTGAAGGGACAGTCCAAGAGACCCAGTACTTC. Protein sequence: CASSEGTVQETQYF.

The rearrangement links TRBV27 to TRBJ1-1, with TRBD1 matching 7 bases. Germline V CDR1 and CDR2: MNHEY, SMNVEV (reference sequence). This CDR3 has 14 residues. The V and J ends lost 7 bases and 1 base, in that order; junction bases with no gene match: 6. In DNA, the CDR3 is TGTGCCAGCAACGGGAGGGGGCCGAACACTGAAGCTTTCTTT. Translation: CASNGRGPNTEAFF.

This sequence joins TRBV18 and TRBJ2-1; the D gene is possibly TRBD1 (6 bases). This CDR3 is 16 amino acids long. The ends were cut back, 0 bases at V and 3 bases at J, with 12 bases in the middle. Germline loops: CDR1 KGHSH, CDR2 LQKENI. The CDR3 bases are TGTGCCAGCTCACCACCCCAGGGGAAAGACTACAATGAGCAGTTCTTC. Translating it yields CASSPPQGKDYNEQFF.

The chain employs TRBV24-1 and TRBJ1-6, with D possibly being TRBD1 (6 bases). V gave up 4 bases and J gave up 7 bases, with 13 bases separating them. Germline assignment: CDR1 KGHDR and CDR2 SFDVKD. The CDR3 loop spans 15 amino acids. CDR3 loop: CATSDPGHMNSPLHF. The CDR3 DNA reads TGTGCCACCAGTGACCCGGGACACATGAATTCACCCCTCCACTTT.

This clone was detected once. This chain connects TRBV27 to TRBJ1-5, with TRBD1 as a possible D gene (5 bases). The ends were cut back, 6 bases at V and 2 bases at J, with 11 bases in the middle. Germline values: CDR1 MNHEY, CDR2 SMNVEV (reference sequence). This CDR3 contains 14 residues. CDR3 sequence: CASSRGSGNQPQHF. DNA for the CDR3: TGTGCCAGCAGCCGGGGGTCCGGCAATCAGCCCCAGCATTTT.

The chain couples TRBV24-1 to TRBJ2-1; TRBD1 is a possible D gene (7 bases). This CDR3 comprises 14 residues. Trimming removed 5 bases from V and 7 bases from J, with 14 bases in between. Germline V gene data show CDR1 as KGHDR and CDR2 as SFDVKD. CDR3 coding DNA: TGTGCCACCAGTGGATGGGCAGGGGGGAATGAGCAGTTCTTC. The encoded protein is CATSGWAGGNEQFF.

The chain uses TRBV3-1 (or the pseudogene TRBV3-2) and TRBJ1-1; 9 bases are a match to TRBD1. This CDR3 has 13 residues. Germline V gene lookup returns CDR1 LGHDT and CDR2 YNNKEL (reference sequence). Trimming removed 5 bases from V and 6 bases from J; junction bases left unmatched: 4. CDR3 coding DNA: TGTGCCAGCAGCATGACAGGGGGTGCTGAAGCTTTCTTT. Translated, it gives CASSMTGGAEAFF.

This chain links TRBV10-2 with TRBJ2-1; 7 bases line up with TRBD1. Germline CDR1 and CDR2: WSHSY and SAAADI. J lost 0 bases, V lost 8 bases, and 1 base had no gene match. The CDR3 totals 13 residues. CDR3 loop: CASWTGSYNEQFF. In nucleotides, the CDR3 is TGCGCCAGCTGGACAGGCTCCTACAATGAGCAGTTCTTC.

The chain combines TRBV27 with TRBJ2-1, with 10 nucleotides matching TRBD2. CDR3 length equals 16 residues. V lost 2 bases to trimming and J lost 4 bases; unmatched junction nucleotides: 5. Germline CDR1 is MNHEY and CDR2 is SMNVEV (reference sequence). The DNA for the CDR3 is TGTGCCAGCAGTTTACTACTAGCGGGGAAATACAATGAGCAGTTCTTC. Protein: CASSLLLAGKYNEQFF.

The chain links TRBV4-2 to TRBJ1-6, with 8 bases lining up with TRBD1. The length of the CDR3 is 15 residues. Per germline, CDR1 LGHNA and CDR2 YNFKEQ. The V gene end was trimmed by 0 bases and the J gene end by 10 bases; junction bases not matched to a gene: 5. The CDR3 loop is CASSQDLQGGSPLHF. CDR3 bases: TGTGCCAGCAGCCAAGATCTACAGGGGGGCTCACCCCTCCACTTT.

This clone was observed once. The chain recombines TRBV5-8 with TRBJ2-5; 9 bases fit TRBD2. Germline loops: CDR1 SGHTS, CDR2 YDEGEE. After removal of 1 base from V and 5 bases from J, the junction contained 9 bases not matched to a gene. There are 16 residues in the CDR3. CDR3 amino acids: CASSLPIAGARETQYF. The CDR3, as DNA: TGTGCCAGCAGCTTGCCGATAGCGGGGGCTCGCGAGACCCAGTACTTC.